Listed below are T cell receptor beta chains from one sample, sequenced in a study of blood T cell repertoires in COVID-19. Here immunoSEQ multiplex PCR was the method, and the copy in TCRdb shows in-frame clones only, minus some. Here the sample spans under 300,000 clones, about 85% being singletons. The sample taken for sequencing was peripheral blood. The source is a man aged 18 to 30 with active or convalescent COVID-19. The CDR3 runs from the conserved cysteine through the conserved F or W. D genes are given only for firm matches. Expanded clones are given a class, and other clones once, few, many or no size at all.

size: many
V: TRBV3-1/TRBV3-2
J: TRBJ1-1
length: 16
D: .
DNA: TGTGCCAGCAGCCCGTTGGACAGTTCCCGGGGCACTGAAGCTTTCTTT
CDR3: CASSPLDSSRGTEAFF

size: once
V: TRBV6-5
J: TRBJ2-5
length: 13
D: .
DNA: TGTGCCAGCAGTTACTTCCCCGAAGAGACCCAGTACTTC
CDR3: CASSYFPEETQYF

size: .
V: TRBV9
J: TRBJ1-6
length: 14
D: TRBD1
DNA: TGTGCCAGCAGCCAAGGACAGGGGAATTCACCCCTCCACTTT
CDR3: CASSQGQGNSPLHF

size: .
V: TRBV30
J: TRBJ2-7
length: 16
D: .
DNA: TGTGCCTGGAGTGTATACCTCAGTTGGAGCTCCTACGAGCAGTACTTC
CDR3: CAWSVYLSWSSYEQYF

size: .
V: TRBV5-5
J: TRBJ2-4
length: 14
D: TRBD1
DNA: TGTGCCAGCAGCTTGATCGGGACAGCAAACATTCAGTACTTC
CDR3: CASSLIGTANIQYF

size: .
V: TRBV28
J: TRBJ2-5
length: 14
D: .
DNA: TGTGCCAGCACCAAAGGCGGGGTGGGGGAGACCCAGTACTTC
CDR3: CASTKGGVGETQYF

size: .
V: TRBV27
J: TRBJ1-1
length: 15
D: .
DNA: TGTGCCAGCAGTAGGTTCGCGGGAAGCGGAACTGAAGCTTTCTTT
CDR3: CASSRFAGSGTEAFF

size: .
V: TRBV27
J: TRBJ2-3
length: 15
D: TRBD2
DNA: TGTGCCAGCAGTGACCAGCCGGGGGGGGGAAATACGCAGTATTTT
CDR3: CASSDQPGGGNTQYF

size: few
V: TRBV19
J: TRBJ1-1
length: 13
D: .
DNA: TGTGCCAGTAGTATCCAGGCCAACACTGAAGCTTTCTTT
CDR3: CASSIQANTEAFF

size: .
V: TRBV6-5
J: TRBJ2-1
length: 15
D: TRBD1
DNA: TGTGCCAGCAGCGCCGGGACAGGGGACTACAATGAGCAGTTCTTC
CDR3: CASSAGTGDYNEQFF